A selection of T cell receptor beta chains follows, all from one sample in a study of T cells in Graves' hyperthyroidism and ophthalmopathy. TCRdb used MiXCR to reprocess the multiplex PCR reads, holding one entry per CDR3 protein. The table has about 260,000 distinct CDR3 sequences, about 17% seen once. Sample: blood. The source of these receptors is a woman aged 18-29 years with Graves' ophthalmopathy. Each CDR3 is given with its conserved first and last residue. The order of the fields is V gene, J gene, D gene, clone size, CDR3 protein, CDR3 DNA. D genes are given only for firm matches. Not all rows give a size; the values are once, few, many and, for expanded clones, a class.

TRBV20-1	TRBJ2-7	TRBD2	many	CSARDDWASGHEQYF	TGCAGTGCTAGAGATGATTGGGCTAGCGGGCACGAGCAGTACTTC
TRBV28	TRBJ2-2	TRBD1	many	CASSPDRVPGELFF	TGTGCCAGCAGCCCCGACAGGGTACCCGGGGAGCTGTTTTTT
TRBV6-1	TRBJ2-7	TRBD1	many	CASSDPGQIYEQYF	TGTGCCAGCAGTGACCCGGGACAGATCTACGAGCAGTACTTC
TRBV28	TRBJ2-2	TRBD2	many	CASSLQVLAGANTGELFF	TGTGCCAGCAGTTTACAGGTTCTAGCGGGAGCCAACACCGGGGAGCTGTTTTTT
TRBV11-2	TRBJ2-7	TRBD2	.	CASSLEASGAYEQYF	TGTGCCAGCAGCTTAGAGGCTAGCGGGGCCTACGAGCAGTACTTC
TRBV28	TRBJ2-7	.	.	CASSLGGLTGEQYF	TGTGCCAGCAGTTTAGGGGGGTTGACAGGGGAGCAGTACTTC
TRBV14	TRBJ2-7	.	few	CASSLLLGNPYEQYF	TGTGCCAGCAGCTTACTTCTAGGCAATCCCTACGAGCAGTACTTC
TRBV20-1	TRBJ1-3	.	many	CSARVDAGNTIYF	TGCAGTGCTAGAGTGGATGCTGGAAACACCATATATTTT
TRBV6-2/TRBV6-3	TRBJ1-1	.	many	CASSYRGIGMNTEAFF	TGTGCCAGCAGTTACCGAGGGATCGGCATGAACACTGAAGCTTTCTTT
TRBV7-9	TRBJ2-5	.	many	CASSLDPPETQYF	TGTGCCAGCAGCTTAGACCCACCGGAGACCCAGTACTTC
TRBV2	TRBJ2-2	.	many	CASSASPGELFF	TGTGCCAGCAGTGCGTCGCCCGGGGAGCTGTTTTTT
TRBV5-1	TRBJ2-7	.	.	CASSLAGLYEQYF	TGCGCCAGCAGCTTGGCGGGCTTGTACGAGCAGTACTTC
TRBV2	TRBJ2-3	.	.	CASSESGDTQYF	TGTGCCAGCAGTGAATCAGGAGATACGCAGTATTTT
TRBV7-2	TRBJ2-7	.	many	CASSLGVREQYF	TGTGCCAGCAGCTTAGGTGTGCGCGAGCAGTACTTC
TRBV28	TRBJ2-3	TRBD2	.	CASSLEPGLAGGTDTQYF	TGTGCCAGCAGTTTGGAGCCGGGACTAGCGGGAGGGACAGATACGCAGTATTTT
TRBV7-9	TRBJ2-5	.	many	CASSLMGGPYQETQYF	TGTGCCAGCAGCTTAATGGGCGGTCCCTACCAAGAGACCCAGTACTTC
TRBV27	TRBJ2-3	TRBD2	.	CASSLSTGGRTPGLAAFRTQYF	TGTGCCAGCAGTTTATCAACGGGGGGACGGACACCGGGACTAGCGGCTTTTCGTACGCAGTATTTT
TRBV4-1	TRBJ2-1	TRBD1	few	CASSQPRTGDDNEQFF	TGCGCCAGCAGCCAACCAAGGACAGGGGACGACAATGAGCAGTTCTTC
TRBV3-1	TRBJ2-3	.	many	CASSQVGTGTDTQYF	TGTGCCAGCAGCCAAGTCGGGACCGGCACAGATACGCAGTATTTT
TRBV30	TRBJ2-4	.	many	CAWSRGGARRGKNIQYF	TGTGCCTGGAGTAGGGGTGGGGCAAGGAGAGGCAAAAACATTCAGTACTTC
TRBV11-2	TRBJ2-1	.	once	CASSSATGRYNEQFF	TGTGCCAGCAGTTCAGCTACAGGGCGATACAATGAGCAGTTCTTC
TRBV14	TRBJ2-1	.	many	CASSQERQYNEQFF	TGTGCCAGCAGCCAAGAGCGACAATACAATGAGCAGTTCTTC
TRBV20-1	TRBJ2-6	.	.	CSAREWGTGANVLTF	TGCAGTGCTAGAGAATGGGGCACTGGGGCCAACGTCCTGACTTTC
TRBV11-2	TRBJ2-7	.	many	CASSLGWASHYEQYF	TGTGCCAGCAGCTTAGGATGGGCCTCTCACTACGAGCAGTACTTC
TRBV2	TRBJ1-1	.	many	CASSTQRANTEAFF	TGTGCCAGCAGTACACAAAGAGCGAACACTGAAGCTTTCTTT
TRBV30	TRBJ2-1	TRBD2	many	CAWIPSTSGLWDEQFF	TGTGCCTGGATCCCTTCGACTAGCGGTCTTTGGGATGAGCAGTTCTTC
TRBV12-3/TRBV12-4	TRBJ1-5	.	many	CASSLGVGYQPQHF	TGTGCCAGCAGTTTAGGGGTCGGCTATCAGCCCCAGCATTTT
TRBV19	TRBJ2-5	.	few	CASSRDSGTQYF	TGTGCCAGTAGTAGGGATAGCGGGACCCAGTACTTC
TRBV2	TRBJ2-5	TRBD2	many	CASSGLAGGFGTQYF	TGTGCCAGCAGTGGGCTAGCGGGGGGCTTTGGGACCCAGTACTTC
TRBV10-1	TRBJ2-7	TRBD1	many	CASNRDRGSHEQYF	TGCGCCAGCAACCGGGACAGGGGTTCCCACGAGCAGTACTTC
TRBV2	TRBJ1-1	.	many	CASSVETDKNTEAFF	TGTGCCAGCAGTGTAGAGACGGATAAGAACACTGAAGCTTTCTTT
TRBV25-1	TRBJ2-3	TRBD1	few	CASKLGPGQGAADTQYF	TGTGCCAGCAAACTCGGCCCGGGACAGGGGGCAGCGGATACGCAGTATTTT
TRBV5-4	TRBJ2-7	.	many	CASSLSMGLSYEQYF	TGTGCCAGCAGCTTGTCCATGGGGCTCTCCTACGAGCAGTACTTC
TRBV15	TRBJ2-1	.	.	CATSRDSRASHNEQFF	TGTGCCACCAGCAGAGACTCGCGGGCCTCCCACAATGAGCAGTTCTTC
TRBV20-1	TRBJ1-1	.	many	CSARLDTMNTEAFF	TGCAGTGCTAGACTGGACACAATGAACACTGAAGCTTTCTTT
TRBV11-2	TRBJ2-2	.	many	CASSLVNSNTGELFF	TGTGCCAGCAGCTTAGTCAATTCGAACACCGGGGAGCTGTTTTTT
TRBV27	TRBJ2-6	.	many	CASSLRPSPLSGANVLTF	TGTGCCAGCAGTTTAAGGCCGAGCCCACTCTCTGGGGCCAACGTCCTGACTTTC
TRBV5-1	TRBJ2-5	TRBD2	many	CASSFGRERETQYF	TGCGCCAGCAGCTTTGGGAGGGAACGAGAGACCCAGTACTTC